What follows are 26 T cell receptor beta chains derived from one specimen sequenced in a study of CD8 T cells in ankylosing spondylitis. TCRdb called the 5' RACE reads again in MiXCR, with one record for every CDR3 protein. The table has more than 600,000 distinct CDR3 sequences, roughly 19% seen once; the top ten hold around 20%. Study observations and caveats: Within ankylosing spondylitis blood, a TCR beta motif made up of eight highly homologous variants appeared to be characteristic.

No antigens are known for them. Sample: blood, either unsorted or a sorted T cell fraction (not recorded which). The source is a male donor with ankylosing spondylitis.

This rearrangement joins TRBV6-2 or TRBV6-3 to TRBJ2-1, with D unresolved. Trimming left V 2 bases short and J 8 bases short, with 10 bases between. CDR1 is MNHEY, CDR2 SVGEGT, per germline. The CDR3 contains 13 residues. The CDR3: CASSYRPPYEQFF. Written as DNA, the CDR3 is TGTGCCAGCAGTTACAGGCCTCCCTATGAGCAGTTCTTC.

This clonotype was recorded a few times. CDR3 sequence: CAISELQKETQYF. CDR3 sequence (DNA): TGTGCCATCAGTGAGCTACAGAAAGAGACCCAGTACTTC. This chain uses TRBV10-3 with TRBJ2-5, with D hard to call. This CDR3 has 13 residues. V was cut by 2 bases and J by 3 bases, with 7 bases left in between. Germline V lookup: CDR1 ENHRY, CDR2 SYGVKD.

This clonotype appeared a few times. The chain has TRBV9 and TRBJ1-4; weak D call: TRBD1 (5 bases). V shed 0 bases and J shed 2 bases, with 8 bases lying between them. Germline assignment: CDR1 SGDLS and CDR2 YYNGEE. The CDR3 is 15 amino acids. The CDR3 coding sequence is TGTGCCAGCAGCGTAGTGGGGGAGACTAATGAAAAACTGTTTTTT. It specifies CASSVVGETNEKLFF.

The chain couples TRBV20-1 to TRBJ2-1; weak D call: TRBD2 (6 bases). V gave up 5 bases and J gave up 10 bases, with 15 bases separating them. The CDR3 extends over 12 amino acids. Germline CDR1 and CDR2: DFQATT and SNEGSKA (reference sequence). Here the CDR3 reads CSAQIAGREQFF. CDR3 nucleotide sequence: TGCAGTGCTCAAATCGCGGGACGGGAGCAGTTCTTC.

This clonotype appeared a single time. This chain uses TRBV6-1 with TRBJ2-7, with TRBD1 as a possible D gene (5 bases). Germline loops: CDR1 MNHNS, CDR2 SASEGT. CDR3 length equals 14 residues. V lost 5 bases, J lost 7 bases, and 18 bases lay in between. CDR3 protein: CASSRFGQAREQYF. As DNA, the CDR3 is TGTGCCAGCAGTCGATTCGGACAAGCCCGTGAGCAGTACTTC.

The DNA of the CDR3 is TGTGCCAGCAGCTTAGGGAGGCCGGCAGATACGCAGTATTTT. This encodes CASSLGRPADTQYF. The rearrangement joins TRBV11-2 to TRBJ2-3; TRBD2 might be the D (5 bases). V lost 1 base and J 4 bases, leaving 9 bases between the germline ends. The length of the CDR3 is 14 residues. Per germline, CDR1 SGHAT and CDR2 FQNNGV.

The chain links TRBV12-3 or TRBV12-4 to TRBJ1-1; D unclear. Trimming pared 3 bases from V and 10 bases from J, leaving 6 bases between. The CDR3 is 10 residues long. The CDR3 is CASSFWAAFF. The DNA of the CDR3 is TGTGCCAGCAGTTTTTGGGCAGCTTTCTTT.

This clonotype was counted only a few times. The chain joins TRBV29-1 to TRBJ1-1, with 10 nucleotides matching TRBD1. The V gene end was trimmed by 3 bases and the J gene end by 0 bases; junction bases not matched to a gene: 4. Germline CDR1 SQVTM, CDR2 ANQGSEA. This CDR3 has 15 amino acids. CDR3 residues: CSVERQGALNTEAFF. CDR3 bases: TGCAGCGTTGAGCGACAGGGGGCATTGAACACTGAAGCTTTCTTT.

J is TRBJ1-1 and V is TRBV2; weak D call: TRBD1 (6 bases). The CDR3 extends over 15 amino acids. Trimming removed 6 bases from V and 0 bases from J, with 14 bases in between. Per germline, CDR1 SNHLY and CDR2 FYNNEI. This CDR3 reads CASSRTATLNTEAFF. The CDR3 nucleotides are TGTGCCAGCAGCAGGACAGCAACATTGAACACTGAAGCTTTCTTT.

CDR3 sequence (DNA): TGTGCCAGCAGTATTAGGACAGGGTCGACCGGGGAGCTGTTTTTT. It yields the protein CASSIRTGSTGELFF. The chain has TRBV6-1 and TRBJ2-2; 8 positions match TRBD1. After removal of 5 bases from V and 5 bases from J, the junction contained 7 bases not matched to a gene. The CDR3 length is 15 residues. CDR1 and CDR2 from the germline V gene are MNHNS and SASEGT.

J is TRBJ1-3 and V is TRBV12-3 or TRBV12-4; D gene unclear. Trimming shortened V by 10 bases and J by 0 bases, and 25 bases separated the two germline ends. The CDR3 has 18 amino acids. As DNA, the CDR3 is TGTGCCATCAGAAGAATAAGTTGGGGATCCCTCTCTGGAAACACCATATATTTT. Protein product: CAIRRISWGSLSGNTIYF.

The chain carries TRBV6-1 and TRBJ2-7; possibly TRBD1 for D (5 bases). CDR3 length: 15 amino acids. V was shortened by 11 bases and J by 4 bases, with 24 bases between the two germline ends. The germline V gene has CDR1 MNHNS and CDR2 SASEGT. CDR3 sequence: CAVSPRSAGIYEQYF. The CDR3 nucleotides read TGTGCCGTATCCCCTAGGTCGGCAGGGATATACGAGCAGTACTTC.

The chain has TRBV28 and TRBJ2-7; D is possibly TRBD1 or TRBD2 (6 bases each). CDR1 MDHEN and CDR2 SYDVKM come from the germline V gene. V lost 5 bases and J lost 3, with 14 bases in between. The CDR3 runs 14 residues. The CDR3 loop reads CASSTRGAGYEQYF. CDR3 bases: TGTGCCAGCAGTACAAGGGGGGCTGGCTACGAGCAGTACTTC.

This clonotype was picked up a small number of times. The CDR3 coding sequence is TGTGCCAGCAGTTCGCCTAGAACAGGGGTAGAGAATCAGCCCCAGCATTTT. It yields the protein CASSSPRTGVENQPQHF. The gene calls are TRBV6-5 and TRBJ1-5; 7 nucleotides match TRBD1. The CDR3 has 17 residues. Germline values: CDR1 MNHEY, CDR2 SVGAGI. The V segment lost 4 bases and the J segment 4 bases; nucleotides outside the gene matches: 13.

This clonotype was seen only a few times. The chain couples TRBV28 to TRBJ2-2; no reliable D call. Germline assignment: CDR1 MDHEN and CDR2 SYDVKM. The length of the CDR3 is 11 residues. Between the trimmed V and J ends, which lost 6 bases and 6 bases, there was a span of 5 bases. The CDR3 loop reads CASRVSGELFF. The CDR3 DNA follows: TGTGCCAGCAGGGTATCCGGGGAGCTGTTTTTT.

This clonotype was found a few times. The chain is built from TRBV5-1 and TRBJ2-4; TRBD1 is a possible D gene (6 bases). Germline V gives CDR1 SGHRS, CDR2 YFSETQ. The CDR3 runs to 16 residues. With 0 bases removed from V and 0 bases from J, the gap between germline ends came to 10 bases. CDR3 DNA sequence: TGCGCCAGCAGCTTGGGGACAGATCTAGCCAAAAACATTCAGTACTTC. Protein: CASSLGTDLAKNIQYF.

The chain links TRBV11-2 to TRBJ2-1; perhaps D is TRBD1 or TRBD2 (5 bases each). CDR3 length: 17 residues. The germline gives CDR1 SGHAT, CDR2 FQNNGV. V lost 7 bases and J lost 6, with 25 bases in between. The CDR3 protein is CASIPGRSVGEINEQFF. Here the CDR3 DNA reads TGTGCCAGCATCCCAGGGAGATCCGTTGGAGAAATCAATGAGCAGTTCTTC.

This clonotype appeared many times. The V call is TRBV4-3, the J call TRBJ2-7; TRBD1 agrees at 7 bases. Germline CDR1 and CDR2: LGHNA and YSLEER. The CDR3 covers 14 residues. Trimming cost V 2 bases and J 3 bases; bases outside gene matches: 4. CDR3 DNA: TGCGCCAGCAGCCAACGACAGGGTCTCTACGAGCAGTACTTC. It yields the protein CASSQRQGLYEQYF.

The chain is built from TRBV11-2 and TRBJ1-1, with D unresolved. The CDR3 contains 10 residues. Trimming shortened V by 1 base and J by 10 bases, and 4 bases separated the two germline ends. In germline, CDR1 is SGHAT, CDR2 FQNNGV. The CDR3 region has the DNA TGTGCCAGCAGCTTAGTACGAGCTTTCTTT. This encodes CASSLVRAFF.

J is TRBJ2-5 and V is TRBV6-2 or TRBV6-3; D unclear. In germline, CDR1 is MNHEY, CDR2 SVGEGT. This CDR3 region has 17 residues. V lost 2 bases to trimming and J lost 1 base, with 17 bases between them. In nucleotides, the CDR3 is TGTGCCAGCAGTTACGGCACCTTCGGGCGAGTCCAAGAGACCCAGTACTTC. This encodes CASSYGTFGRVQETQYF.

In nucleotides, the CDR3 is TGTGCCAGTAGTTCTAGGACTAGCGGGAGGTACGAGCAGTACTTC. It codes for CASSSRTSGRYEQYF. The chain has TRBV19 and TRBJ2-7; the match to TRBD2 covers 14 bases. The V and J ends lost 5 bases and 4 bases, in that order; junction bases with no gene match: 4. Germline V CDR1 and CDR2: LNHDA, SQIVND (reference sequence). The CDR3 covers 15 residues.

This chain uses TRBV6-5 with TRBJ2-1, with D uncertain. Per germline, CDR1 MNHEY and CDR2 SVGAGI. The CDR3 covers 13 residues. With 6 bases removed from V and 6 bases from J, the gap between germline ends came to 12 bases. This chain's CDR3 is CASRFSALNEQFF. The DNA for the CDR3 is TGTGCCAGCAGATTCTCCGCTCTCAATGAGCAGTTCTTC.

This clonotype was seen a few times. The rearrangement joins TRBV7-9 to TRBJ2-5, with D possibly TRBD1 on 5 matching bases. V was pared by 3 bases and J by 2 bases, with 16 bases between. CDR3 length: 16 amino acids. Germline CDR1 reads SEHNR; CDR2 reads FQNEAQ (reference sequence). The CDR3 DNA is TGTGCCAGCAGCTTCCTACTTAAGGGGTCACAAGAGACCCAGTACTTC. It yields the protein CASSFLLKGSQETQYF.

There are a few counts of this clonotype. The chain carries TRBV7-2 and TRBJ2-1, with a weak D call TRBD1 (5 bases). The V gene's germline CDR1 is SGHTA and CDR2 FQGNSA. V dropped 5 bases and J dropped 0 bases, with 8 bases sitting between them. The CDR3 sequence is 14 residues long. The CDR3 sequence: CASSVDSSYNEQFF. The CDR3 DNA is TGTGCCAGCAGCGTAGACAGCTCCTACAATGAGCAGTTCTTC. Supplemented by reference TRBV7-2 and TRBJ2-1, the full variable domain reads GAGVSQSPSNKVTEKGKDVELRCDPISGHTALYWYRQSLGQGLEFLIYFQGNSAPDKSGLPSDRFSAERTGGSVSTLTIQRTQQEDSAVYLCASSVDSSYNEQFFGPGTRLTVL.

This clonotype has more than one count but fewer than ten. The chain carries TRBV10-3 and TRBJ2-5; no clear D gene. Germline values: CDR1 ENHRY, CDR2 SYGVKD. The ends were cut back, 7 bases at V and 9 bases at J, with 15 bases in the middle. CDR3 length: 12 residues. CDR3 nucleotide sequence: TGTGCCATCAACTCCAACCAAGGGCCCCAGTACTTC. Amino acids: CAINSNQGPQYF.

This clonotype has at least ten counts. The CDR3 here is CASSLVYGGQTEAFF. The CDR3 DNA reads TGTGCCAGCAGCTTAGTGTATGGAGGGCAAACTGAAGCTTTCTTT. The gene calls are TRBV7-2 and TRBJ1-1; D gene uncertain. CDR1 is SGHTA, CDR2 FQGNSA, per germline. The CDR3 runs 15 residues. V was shortened by 1 base and J by 5 bases, with 14 bases between the two germline ends.